Only a few counts were recorded for the clone carrying this T cell receptor (beta chain). Its antigen is still unknown. This entry belongs to a study of T-cell memory formation after mild COVID-19. Notes on the study in general: Shrinking CD4+ clones resided mostly in CM and EM, and CD8+ ones in EMRA. Contracting clones from day 15 to 85 showed balanced CD4/CD8; later expanders favored CD4+. Some clones that responded were present in memory (sampled pre-infection), which suggests cross-reactive memory joined.

Trimming took 1 base from V and 6 from J, leaving 8 bases between them. Germline CDR1 is KGHDR and CDR2 is SFDVKD. This CDR3 region has 14 residues. Barcoded TCR alpha and TCR beta cDNA libraries with UMIs came from 5'RACE using constant-segment primers. TCRdb fed the 5' RACE reads into MiXCR, producing one record per CDR3 protein. Seen here are about 560,000 distinct CDR3 sequences, about a fifth observed once, and the top ten hold about 8.2%. This sequence joins TRBV24-1 and TRBJ2-2; D uncertain. Sequenced input: PBMCs or a T cell subset sorted from them (not recorded which). This receptor was obtained from an adult woman who had mild COVID-19 (a few samples of this study predate the infection). Cell type and time point are not known. CDR3: CATSDFWDPGELFF. The CDR3 DNA reads as TGTGCCACCAGTGATTTTTGGGATCCCGGGGAGCTGTTTTTT.